A selection of T cell receptor beta chains follows, all from one sample in a study of blood T cell repertoires in COVID-19. Clones were read by immunoSEQ multiplex PCR, and TCRdb kept only the in-frame ones, dropping some. The sample contains over 50,000 clones, roughly 72% of which appear only once. Sequenced input: peripheral blood. These receptors were collected from a woman in her 70s with COVID-19, enrolled during active disease. Each CDR3 is given with its conserved first and last residue. A D gene is named only where the DNA matches it firmly.

d_gene,v_gene,CDR3aa
TRBD1,TRBV6-6,CASSRRQGAFYGYTF
.,TRBV5-1,CASSLAGGTGNTIYF
.,TRBV19,CASSPLADQETQYF
.,TRBV19,CASSISGGSPSSYNEQFF
TRBD2,TRBV6-2/TRBV6-3,CASSYSFAGGPYDTQYF
TRBD1,TRBV4-2,CASSQEAPQGGEQFF
.,TRBV5-1,CASRLQGPATEAFF
TRBD1,TRBV4-3,CASSQLTGGYGYTF
TRBD2,TRBV9,CASSLAGTTDTQYF
TRBD1,TRBV6-5,CASSYSRQGEAFF
TRBD1,TRBV5-5,CASSPGQGGYGYTF
.,TRBV5-6,CASSLAGRTYEQYF
TRBD2,TRBV2,CASSEWTSGGGSTYEQYF
.,TRBV7-2,CASSLGGGWGQISPLHF
.,TRBV27,CASSLSSGLGELFF
TRBD1,TRBV7-2,CASGRPGQGEATQYF
TRBD1,TRBV5-1,CASSWGDRGNNEQFF
.,TRBV28,CASSPSGNSNQPQHF
TRBD2,TRBV20-1,CSASGLAGGITDTQYF
.,TRBV20-1,CSARIPREVFF
.,TRBV19,CASTPKAGAGELFF
.,TRBV24-1,CATSEIRGSNTGELFF
TRBD1,TRBV18,CASSPSTGLNHGYTF
.,TRBV4-1,CASSPLWRGRMELFF
TRBD2,TRBV11-2,CASRRLAGRTDTQYF